Shown below are 5 T cell receptor beta chains from a single sample sequenced in a study of T cells after yellow fever vaccination. One entry per CDR3 protein results from TCRdb running MiXCR on the 5' RACE reads. This sample has 60,000 to 75,000 distinct CDR3 sequences; less than 8.5% occur once, and the top ten carry 35% to 40%. Sequences were derived from CD8+ T cells sorted from PBMCs, sampled about 41 days after the first yellow fever vaccination. These receptors were collected from a young man who received the YFV17D yellow fever vaccine.

The chain joins TRBV7-9 to TRBJ1-5, with 9 bases matching TRBD1. The CDR3 totals 14 residues. With 3 bases clipped from V and 7 bases from J, the junction kept 4 bases outside the gene matches. Looked up from germline, CDR1 is SEHNR and CDR2 is FQNEAQ (reference sequence). This chain's CDR3 is CASSLGQGDQPQHF. CDR3 DNA sequence: TGTGCCAGCAGCTTGGGACAGGGAGACCAGCCCCAGCATTTT.

This clonotype was seen ten or more times. The genes are TRBV7-2 and TRBJ2-7; the D is unclear. The V gene's germline CDR1 is SGHTA and CDR2 FQGNSA. CDR3 length: 13 amino acids. With 4 bases removed from V and 0 bases from J, the gap between germline ends came to 7 bases. CDR3 in DNA: TGTGCCAGCAGCTCCCTAGACTCCTACGAGCAGTACGTC. Translated: CASSSLDSYEQYV.

This clonotype was counted ten times or more. This chain joins TRBV20-1 and TRBJ2-1, with 12 bases matching TRBD2. The V and J ends lost 0 bases and 14 bases, in that order; junction bases with no gene match: 8. The CDR3 is 14 amino acids. The germline V gene encodes CDR1 DFQATT and CDR2 SNEGSKA (reference sequence). The CDR3 coding sequence is TGCAGTGCTAGAGATCCGACTAGCGGGGGAAGAAAGTTCTTC. Its protein is CSARDPTSGGRKFF.

This clonotype was seen ten or more times. V is TRBV7-8 and J is TRBJ2-7; D call uncertain. This CDR3 contains 12 residues. Germline CDR1 reads SGHVS; CDR2 reads FQNEAQ. Trimming took 4 bases from V and 6 from J, leaving 10 bases between them. The CDR3 loop is CASSYRLAEQYF. The CDR3 DNA reads TGTGCCAGCAGCTATCGTCTGGCCGAGCAGTACTTC.

The chain carries TRBV7-2 and TRBJ1-6; tentative D call: TRBD1 (6 bases). Looked up from germline, CDR1 is SGHTA and CDR2 is FQGNSA. CDR3 length: 15 amino acids. Trimming pared 5 bases from V and 10 bases from J, leaving 18 bases between. This CDR3 reads CASSPGGGAWSPLHF. CDR3 nucleotides: TGTGCCAGCAGCCCCGGCGGGGGGGCCTGGTCACCCCTCCACTTT.